This TCR beta chain was documented in a study of blood T cells in healthy people across ages. Findings of the study overall: Without sorted subsets, naive and antigen-experienced compartments could not be conclusively compared.

This clonotype showed up just a few times. Antigen unknown. The CDR3 extends over 13 amino acids. Germline CDR1 DFQATT, CDR2 SNEGSKA (reference sequence). The ends lost 5 bases at V and 6 bases at J; junction bases unmatched: 7. A sample-barcoded 5' primer and a J-beta primer mix were used in a second PCR of roughly 6 to 11 cycles. TCRdb reprocessed the 5' RACE reads via MiXCR and lists one record per CDR3 protein. The sample lists fewer than 1,000,000 distinct CDR3 sequences, more than 40% seen once, with about 21% in the top ten. This chain uses TRBV20-1 with TRBJ2-3, with TRBD2 identical over 8 bases. The sequenced sample consisted of blood. This receptor was obtained from a man aged 55 to 70 in good health. The CDR3 region has the DNA TGCAGTGCTCCGGGGACTAGGCGGGATACGCAGTATTTT. Protein: CSAPGTRRDTQYF.